This passage covers 26 T cell receptor beta chains from one sample sequenced in a study of control samples from healthy donors and cancer patients. Repertoires were generated with immunoSEQ multiplex PCR, while TCRdb's copy carries only in-frame clones and drops some. The sample carries 150,000 to 200,000 clones, just under 95% recorded once. The sample comprised blood. Receptors were obtained from a woman aged 40-49 years in good health.

CDR3 sequence reads: CASRGARGEKLFF. The CDR3 region has the DNA TGTGCCAGCAGGGGCGCGAGGGGTGAAAAACTGTTTTTT. The chain joins TRBV27 to TRBJ1-4; D may be TRBD1 (5 bases). The length of the CDR3 is 13 residues. V shed 6 bases and J shed 7 bases, with 12 bases lying between them. Germline CDR1 MNHEY, CDR2 SMNVEV (reference sequence). The full variable domain, completed using reference TRBV27 and TRBJ1-4, is EAQVTQNPRYLITVTGKKLTVTCSQNMNHEYMSWYRQDPGLGLRQIYYSMNVEVTDKGDVPEGYKVSRKEKRNFPLILESPSPNQTSLYFCASRGARGEKLFFGSGTQLSVL.

The chain is built from TRBV7-2 and TRBJ2-7; 10 bases are a match to TRBD1. The CDR3 sequence is 15 residues long. CDR1 and CDR2 from the germline V gene are SGHTA and FQGNSA. V lost 4 bases to trimming and J lost 3 bases; unmatched junction nucleotides: 6. The CDR3 spells CASSWIRDRGYEQYF. CDR3 nucleotide sequence: TGTGCCAGCAGCTGGATCCGGGACAGGGGCTACGAGCAGTACTTC.

The count of this clone is one. The chain carries TRBV9 and TRBJ2-1, with 13 bases matching TRBD2. Germline V gene data show CDR1 as SGDLS and CDR2 as YYNGEE. This CDR3 spans 17 amino acids. The V and J ends lost 4 bases and 6 bases, in that order; junction bases with no gene match: 10. Here the CDR3 reads CASSTRTSGSGANEQFF. The CDR3, as DNA: TGTGCCAGCAGCACCCGGACTAGCGGGAGCGGTGCCAATGAGCAGTTCTTC.

The chain joins TRBV23-1 to TRBJ2-1; no clear D. TRBV23-1 carries the ORF label, with uncertain function. The V end was cut by 3 bases, the J end by 4 bases, with 4 bases between. This CDR3 spans 12 amino acids. The CDR3 nucleotides read TGCGCCAGCAGTCACGAGTACAATGAGCAGTTCTTC. Encoded protein: CASSHEYNEQFF.

This clone was seen a single time. V is TRBV10-3 and J is TRBJ1-1; the D gene is possibly TRBD1 (6 bases). Germline CDR1 and CDR2: ENHRY and SYGVKD. This CDR3 comprises 18 residues. The V and J ends lost 2 bases and 5 bases respectively, with 24 bases between them. The CDR3 DNA reads TGTGCCATCAGTGAGCAATCTTCGGGAGGGGGTAGGCGGACTGAAGCTTTCTTT. Protein sequence: CAISEQSSGGGRRTEAFF.

The CDR3 nucleotides read TGTGCCAGCAGCTTACTTCTGGGCAATCAGCCCCAGCATTTT. Protein product: CASSLLLGNQPQHF. The rearrangement uses TRBV7-2 and TRBJ1-5; no definite D call. Trimming took 2 bases from V and 2 from J, leaving 7 bases between them. The germline V gene encodes CDR1 SGHTA and CDR2 FQGNSA. The CDR3 consists of 14 residues.

The gene calls are TRBV6-5 and TRBJ1-5, with no clear D. The CDR3 has 13 amino acids. The V gene's germline CDR1 is MNHEY and CDR2 SVGAGI. V shed 2 bases and J shed 6 bases, with 8 bases lying between them. The CDR3 sequence is CASSYAISQPQHF. The CDR3, as DNA: TGTGCCAGCAGTTACGCCATAAGTCAGCCCCAGCATTTT.

This chain links TRBV7-9 with TRBJ2-5; 12 bases match TRBD1. Germline assignment: CDR1 SEHNR and CDR2 FQNEAQ (reference sequence). Trimming at V came to 5 bases and at J to 3 bases, leaving 7 bases not matched to a gene. The CDR3 runs 16 residues. This CDR3 is CASSHTGTGGEETQYF. In DNA form, the CDR3 reads TGTGCCAGCAGCCACACCGGGACAGGGGGCGAAGAGACCCAGTACTTC. Variable domain in full (rest from reference TRBV7-9 and TRBJ2-5): DTGVSQNPRHKITKRGQNVTFRCDPISEHNRLYWYRQTLGQGPEFLTYFQNEAQLEKSRLLSDRFSAERPKGSFSTLEIQRTEQGDSAMYLCASSHTGTGGEETQYFGPGTRLLVL.

V usage is TRBV4-3 and J usage is TRBJ1-4, with unresolved D. The CDR3 is 15 amino acids. Germline loops: CDR1 LGHNA, CDR2 YSLEER. V lost 1 base and J lost 4, with 10 bases in between. In DNA, the CDR3 is TGCGCCAGCAGCCAAGGGTCCCAGATTAATGAAAAACTGTTTTTT. Translated, it gives CASSQGSQINEKLFF.

The chain combines TRBV7-2 with TRBJ2-7; 8 bases map to TRBD1. V dropped 0 bases and J dropped 5; count of bases not matched to a gene: 6. This CDR3 comprises 15 residues. Germline V gene sequence: CDR1 SGHTA, CDR2 FQGNSA. CDR3 region: CASSLAGQGQDEQYF. Here the CDR3 DNA reads TGTGCCAGCAGCTTAGCGGGGCAGGGACAGGACGAGCAGTACTTC.

J is TRBJ1-1 and V is TRBV5-6, with 7 bases matching TRBD1. CDR1 is SGHDT and CDR2 is YYEEEE in the germline V gene. The V gene end was trimmed by 6 bases and the J gene end by 4 bases; junction bases not matched to a gene: 6. This CDR3 has 13 residues. Written as DNA, the CDR3 is TGTGCCAGCAACCGAGGGGGCGGCACTGAAGCTTTCTTT. Translated: CASNRGGGTEAFF. Filled out from reference TRBV5-6 and TRBJ1-1, the complete variable domain reads DAGVTQSPTHLIKTRGQQVTLRCSPKSGHDTVSWYQQALGQGPQFIFQYYEEEERQRGNFPDRFSGHQFPNYSSELNVNALLLGDSALYLCASNRGGGTEAFFGQGTRLTVV.

Here the CDR3 DNA reads TGTGCCACCAGTGACCGAAGGACAGGTGAAGCTTTCTTT. Translated: CATSDRRTGEAFF. The chain uses TRBV24-1 and TRBJ1-1; 7 bases agree with TRBD1. This CDR3 contains 13 residues. Trimming at V came to 4 bases and at J to 7 bases, leaving 5 bases not matched to a gene. Germline CDR1 and CDR2: KGHDR and SFDVKD.

The chain has TRBV6-5 and TRBJ2-7, with D perhaps TRBD1 (6 bases). Looked up from germline, CDR1 is MNHEY and CDR2 is SVGAGI. The CDR3 is made up of 14 amino acids. Trimming left V 10 bases short and J 0 bases short, with 16 bases between. The chain's CDR3 is CATRRTVRSYEQYF. In DNA, the CDR3 is TGTGCCACGCGTCGGACAGTCCGCTCCTACGAGCAGTACTTC.

The chain joins TRBV5-8 to TRBJ2-5; D is unclear. This CDR3 has 14 amino acids. The ends were cut back, 5 bases at V and 1 base at J, with 12 bases in the middle. The germline V gene has CDR1 SGHTS and CDR2 YDEGEE. CDR3 in amino acids: CASSFSPGQETQYF. The CDR3 DNA sequence: TGTGCCAGCAGTTTCAGCCCGGGCCAAGAGACCCAGTACTTC.

Only a few counts were recorded for this clone. This chain connects TRBV4-1 to TRBJ1-6, with a possible D match to TRBD1 (5 bases). The CDR3 runs to 15 residues. V lost 0 bases and J lost 7, with 10 bases in between. Germline V gives CDR1 MGHRA, CDR2 YSYEKL. The CDR3 protein is CASSQEGTRNSPLHF. CDR3 bases: TGCGCCAGCAGCCAAGAAGGGACGAGAAATTCACCCCTCCACTTT.

The rearrangement links TRBV7-3 to TRBJ2-2, with 7 bases aligning to TRBD1. J gave up 5 bases and V 2 bases, and 2 bases lay outside the gene matches. CDR3 length: 14 amino acids. In germline, CDR1 is SGHTA, CDR2 FQGTGA. The chain's CDR3 is CASSLDRVTGELFF. CDR3 nucleotide sequence: TGTGCCAGCAGCTTAGACAGGGTAACCGGGGAGCTGTTTTTT.

This chain links TRBV6-6 with TRBJ2-7; D is ambiguous. V was shortened by 7 bases and J by 1 base, with 14 bases between the two germline ends. The CDR3 covers 14 residues. Germline CDR1 is MNHNY and CDR2 is SVGAGI (reference sequence). The CDR3 spells CASTLTTGSYEQYF. The CDR3 DNA is TGTGCCAGCACCCTGACGACGGGTTCCTACGAGCAGTACTTC.

This sequence joins TRBV6-2 or TRBV6-3 and TRBJ1-4, with D maybe TRBD1 (6 bases). This CDR3 is 18 amino acids long. CDR1 is MNHEY and CDR2 is SVGEGT in the germline V gene. The V end lost 0 bases, the J end lost 5 bases, and 19 bases lay between the germline ends. The CDR3 DNA is TGTGCCAGCAGTTACTCGAGGCGGCGGGACACCCTAAATGAAAAACTGTTTTTT. It encodes CASSYSRRRDTLNEKLFF.

As DNA, the CDR3 is TGTGCCAGCAGCTTACCCTTCTCCTACAATGAGCAGTTCTTC. Encoded protein: CASSLPFSYNEQFF. The gene calls are TRBV5-6 and TRBJ2-1, with D unclear. The CDR3 is made up of 14 amino acids. Germline-derived CDR1 and CDR2 are SGHDT and YYEEEE. Trimming cost V 2 bases and J 0 bases, with 6 bases left between them.

This chain uses TRBV6-1 with TRBJ1-1; a weak D match, TRBD1 (5 bases). Germline V gives CDR1 MNHNS, CDR2 SASEGT. Trimming shortened V by 3 bases and J by 4 bases, and 15 bases separated the two germline ends. The CDR3 length is 15 residues. In nucleotides, the CDR3 is TGTGCCAGCAGTGACACCCGGGGGGTGGGCACTGAAGCTTTCTTT. Translation: CASSDTRGVGTEAFF.

The chain recombines TRBV13 with TRBJ1-2; 8 bases fit TRBD1. Losses at the gene ends were 2 bases for V and 8 bases for J; bases not matched to a gene: 4. Germline V gives CDR1 PRHDT, CDR2 FYEKMQ (reference sequence). The CDR3 contains 13 residues. The CDR3 DNA sequence: TGTGCCAGCAGCTTACAGGGGGCGGGAGGCTACACCTTC. Its protein is CASSLQGAGGYTF.

V and J are TRBV6-5 and TRBJ2-2; 11 bases align to TRBD1. This CDR3 has 14 residues. The germline CDR1 and CDR2 sequences are MNHEY and SVGAGI. V gave up 8 bases and J gave up 3 bases; unmatched junction bases: 2. The CDR3 DNA reads TGTGCCAGCTCGGACAGGGGGCACACCGGGGAGCTGTTTTTT. This encodes CASSDRGHTGELFF.

The chain carries TRBV5-1 and TRBJ1-2, with 9 bases lining up with TRBD1. Germline V gene lookup returns CDR1 SGHRS and CDR2 YFSETQ. The V and J ends lost 1 base and 5 bases, in that order; junction bases with no gene match: 3. The length of the CDR3 is 14 residues. CDR3 in amino acids: CASSLRDRAYGYTF. CDR3 sequence (DNA): TGCGCCAGCAGCTTGCGGGACAGGGCTTATGGCTACACCTTC.

This sequence joins TRBV4-1 and TRBJ1-1, with a tentative D call TRBD1 (6 bases). This CDR3 is 13 amino acids long. Trimming removed 3 bases from V and 8 bases from J, with 13 bases in between. CDR1 and CDR2 (germline): MGHRA, YSYEKL. The CDR3: CASSHGTGGEAFF. In DNA, the CDR3 is TGCGCCAGCAGCCACGGGACGGGGGGCGAAGCTTTCTTT.

This clone appeared a single time. The chain links TRBV19 to TRBJ1-6; D possibly corresponds to TRBD1 (5 bases). The CDR3 runs 14 residues. Germline CDR1 is LNHDA and CDR2 is SQIVND (reference sequence). V was pared by 6 bases and J by 7 bases, with 13 bases between. CDR3 protein: CASSWDGENSPLHF. Here the CDR3 DNA reads TGTGCCAGTAGCTGGGACGGGGAAAATTCACCCCTCCACTTT. Based on the CDR3 plus reference TRBV19 and TRBJ1-6, the full variable domain is DGGITQSPKYLFRKEGQNVTLSCEQNLNHDAMYWYRQDPGQGLRLIYYSQIVNDFQKGDIAEGYSVSREKKESFPLTVTSAQKNPTAFYLCASSWDGENSPLHFGNGTRLTVT.

The chain couples TRBV6-2 or TRBV6-3 to TRBJ2-5, with 10 bases fitting TRBD1. With V trimmed by 4 bases and J by 9 bases, 8 bases remained unmatched. There are 14 residues in the CDR3. Germline values: CDR1 MNHEY, CDR2 SVGEGT. The DNA for the CDR3 is TGTGCCAGCAGTTTGGACAGGGGGATTTATGCCCAGTACTTC. This encodes CASSLDRGIYAQYF.